Described below is a single TCR beta chain sequence and its context. Its antigen remains undetermined. The input lacks base qualities; no much larger clone sits a single base away. The CDR3 regions of human TCRbeta chains were subjected to immunosequencing. Per the authors' processing: TCRs in the repertoires were matched against a reference library of SARS-CoV-2-specific TCRs that had been generated with the MIRA antigen-specificity platform. Breadth meant the fraction of unique TCRs that were SARS-CoV-2-associated, whereas depth meant the fraction of total T cells that were SARS-CoV-2-associated. Using the MIRA data, every spike-specific TCR was mapped to the spike region that the TCR reacted to and assigned to either a CD4 or a CD8 class. Log10-transformed breadth and depth values were compared by one-way ANOVA with Sidak's multiple comparisons tests. Entries here come from immuneACCESS through TCRdb and include only in-frame sequences with V and J called. Some clones fail to appear in such tables; in the studies checked, an unresolved V gene covers under half of the shortfall, and the cause of the remainder is unknown. V and J calls and clone size are given by that table; D and trimming were obtained from the DNA. The sample table records 150,000 to 200,000 clones; under 95% of these occur just once. The ten top clones hold about 1.5% of the sample.

The data originate from a study of T cell responses to AZD1222 COVID-19 vaccine (dated by TCRdb to the early 2020s). Regarding the research as a whole: A total of 233 trial participants underwent TCR sequencing, of whom 207 received two doses of AZD1222 and around 25 received two doses of the MenACWY control vaccine. Trial participants were enrolled by age into 18-55, 56-69 and 70-plus year subgroups, with about 150, 28 and 57 TCR-sequenced participants respectively. General findings and caveats noted by the study authors: Nearly half of unique spike-specific TCRs reportedly recognized epitopes outside regions mutated in the B.1.351 and B.1.1.7 variants. Participants were mostly white British and included more females than males, and it was suggested by the authors that clonal diversity may have been underestimated. Vaccine-associated CD4 TCRs spanned the whole spike protein, with dominant responses in regions 160-218 and 743-854. Conclusions about previously exposed vaccinees are limited, since just 5 or 6 AZD1222 recipients were seropositive for SARS-CoV-2 at baseline. The 56-69-year group was small, and its depth increase did not reach significance, likely because of low power. After two AZD1222 doses, spike-specific TCR breadth and depth were significantly higher than at day 0 and than in MenACWY recipients. No day 14 peak-response samples were available, so repertoires were characterized only after the peak T cell response.

Taken with the paper, the label for time point translates to: about 28 days (+/-7) after the second vaccine dose. AZD1222 recipients given second doses at about 4 weeks or at about 12 weeks were pooled, since spike-specific TCR depth and breadth were not found to differ between the two schedules. The vaccinee samples were drawn from two UK trials, COV001 and COV002, one of which was a single-blind randomized controlled phase 2/3 trial testing AZD1222 (ChAdOx1 nCoV-19) in healthy adults. For TCRbeta chain sequencing, PBMC samples were collected from trial participants at day 0 and at day 28 after the second dose. The CDR3 sequence holds 14 residues, the cysteine and phenylalanine included. CDR3 DNA is the only sequence kept; it has 42 bases, read in frame from the first base. Ends trimmed: V by 0 bases, J by 6 bases; bases unmatched to a gene: 2. The germline V gene gives CDR1 as MGHRA and CDR2 as YSYEKL.

The sample consisted of peripheral blood, taken 28 days after the second AZD1222 dose. The chain links TRBV4-1 with TRBJ2-7; 10 bases in between match TRBD2. This sequence originates from an adult who received the AZD1222 COVID-19 vaccine. The CDR3 here reads CASSQDTSGIEQYF. The nucleotide sequence reads as follows: TGCGCCAGCAGCCAAGATACTAGCGGGATCGAGCAGTACTTC.